This T cell receptor (beta chain) derives from a study of cytomegalovirus exposure and HLA in healthy donors (dated by TCRdb to 2016 to 2017). Notes on the research overall: According to an earlier analysis of a few hundred of the donors, about 180 million T cells yielded 95 million to 140 million unique TCR beta sequences and roughly 280 Gb of sequence data. Roughly 300 gigabases of sequencing data and approximately 85 million unique TCR sequences were included in an early release covering over 600 HLA-typed donors. The genetic ancestry cluster associated with self-reported Caucasian donors included around 76% of the approximately 430 genotyped donors. The study was designed to test whether signatures of past pathogen exposure could be identified by cataloging public T cell receptors. Using immunosequencing, the study profiled T cell repertoires from roughly 650 subjects and related those repertoires to cytomegalovirus serostatus. Besides the first cohort of approximately 710 subjects, a separate validation cohort made up of 95 to 150 different subjects was used. To predict cytomegalovirus infection status, the study brought together high-throughput TCR immunosequencing, statistical association of individual TCRs with disease status, and machine learning. A later analysis re-analyzed previously published TCR beta repertoires from roughly 600 donors and added high-resolution HLA genotyping to study TCR occurrence patterns. Rather than drawing on any new phenotypic data, the later analysis identified candidate immune exposures from TCR beta sequences and the way those sequences occurred across donors. In an earlier analysis of 550 to 700 of the donors, high-throughput TCR beta sequencing was used to judge whether each TCR beta V gene segment behaved as functional or pseudogenic. Donor age, sex, ethnicity and CMV serostatus were collected together with the repertoire data. A later genetic analysis took genome-wide SNP genotypes for about 60% of the roughly 670 donors and used that subset as a discovery cohort. All discovery cohort repertoires had been generated using a single sequencing platform. Both class I and class II loci were covered by HLA typing, at four-digit resolution. The number of typed donors differed by locus: 629-630 for A, B, C, DRB1 and DQB1; 522 for DQA1; 606 for DPA1; and around 490 for DPB1. Because of strong linkage in the cohort, a few DR-DQ haplotypes were treated as single units for association and clustering. Among approximately 370 genotyped donors of the cohort, an average of roughly 230,000 unique TCR beta nucleotide sequences was sequenced per donor, of which about 18% were non-productive.

What the work shows at the level of the full study, not this receptor alone: According to a later analysis, most CMV-associated TCR beta chains appeared to be HLA-restricted, and the HLA associations seemed to be driven largely by CMV exposure. Because HLA typing was missing for some donors at each locus, association tests included only the typed subset. V-gene and J-gene trimming of TCR beta chains was associated with a missense DCLRE1C variant in a later genetic analysis, and the association was replicated in an independent cohort. Linkage disequilibrium might explain the correlated functional status among segregating V segments, but an unknown experimental factor could not be excluded. A later analysis reported that several top co-occurrence clusters appeared linked to parvovirus B19, influenza, CMV and Epstein-Barr virus. A later analysis found that TCR association rates varied across HLA loci, with DRB1 alleles showing the most associated TCRs and HLA-C alleles the fewest. Strong co-occurrence of HLA alleles, especially DR and DQ, made assigning TCR associations to individual alleles difficult. Because counts were too low, about 18 rarely observed V segments, including chromosome 9 orphons, were left out of the earlier analysis of approximately 500 of the donors. A further reported finding was that TCR beta sequences accurately predicted the HLA-A and HLA-B alleles for most subjects in the first cohort. A total of 150 to 200 TCR beta chains were listed by the study as associated with cytomegalovirus. In a later analysis, HLA-associated TCR beta chains showed more clonal expansion and lower generation probabilities than non-associated chains that were equally common. The authors suggested that the approach could potentially be generalized to other disease states and immunological phenotypes. For the cohort, immune exposure information was limited to CMV serostatus. In both the original and validation cohorts, the classifier was reported to diagnose cytomegalovirus status with high specificity and sensitivity. A cluster of highly shared sequence variants was judged likely to be a technical artifact of the sequencing pipeline. According to a later genetic analysis, donors in an Asian-associated ancestry cluster had fewer N-insertions in productive TCRs than the roughly 670-donor mean. In a later analysis, some 18,000 TCR beta sequences were associated with specific HLA alleles at a false discovery rate of 0.05. Sequencing depth was assumed to be roughly uniform across donors in the presence/absence analyses, though that assumption may not hold. This cohort had only TCR beta chains sequenced, and the lack of alpha or paired-chain data limited which features could be detected. A few of the identified cytomegalovirus-associated TCR beta chains were confirmed in vitro to be specific for cytomegalovirus antigens. While some public TCRs were present in many individuals, most TCR sequences turned up only very rarely across donors. In an earlier analysis of over 550 of the donors, most TCR beta V segments were observed in productive rearrangements about 87% or about 30% of the time, broadly matching IMGT annotations. The 87-base-pair reads could not distinguish some IMGT-functional V segments, including TRBV6-2 and TRBV6-3, so those segments were excluded.

Reading the germline V gene (reference sequence) gives CDR1 MNHNY and CDR2 SVGAGI. Trimming at the junction amounts to 5 bases on V and 6 bases on J, and the germline ends lie 13 bases apart. Measured from the cysteine to the phenylalanine, the CDR3 is 13 residues long. The entry retains the CDR3 DNA only, 39 bases that are in frame from base 1. The cohort was made up of 500 to 800 healthy bone marrow donors. At the time of sampling, every cohort member was nominally healthy, though immune exposures that went unrecorded were likely present. The donor tested CMV seronegative and was one of the 352 seronegative cohort members. A peripheral blood sample was provided by each donor, and peripheral blood mononuclear cells were used for TCR beta sequencing. The Qiagen DNeasy Blood Extraction Kit was used to extract genomic DNA from the blood cell samples. Regarding this clone: No antigen is known for it. Base qualities are not provided; no much larger clone lies one nucleotide away.

Preparation of the library involved the immunoSEQ multiplex PCR assay. The multiplex PCR relied on a mix of 60 forward primers for TCR Vbeta segments and 13 reverse primers for TCR Jbeta segments. The CDR3 region of rearranged TCR beta genes was amplified from genomic DNA with a multiplex PCR assay. On the Illumina HiSeq System, the amplified TCR beta libraries were sequenced as 87-base-pair reads. Per the original workflow: A later analysis counted tens of millions of unique TCR beta chains across the 650 to 700 repertoires, and roughly 10 million of these chains were shared by at least two donors. Raw reads were error-corrected and collapsed into unique sequences by a nearest-neighbor algorithm in which closely related sequences were merged to remove PCR and sequencing errors. To assign V, D and J gene segments, CDR3 sequences were aligned to IMGT reference sequences. For a sequence to be retained, a match of at least six nucleotides to both a V gene segment and a J gene segment was required. A rearrangement counted as productive if the CDR3 had no stop codons and remained in frame with V and J, and every other rearrangement counted as non-productive. Following IMGT convention, CDR3 was defined as the stretch from the second conserved V-encoded cysteine to the conserved J-encoded phenylalanine. In an earlier analysis of roughly 580 of the donors, sequences lacking an unambiguous match to a single V gene segment were excluded. An earlier analysis of 587 of the donors called V segments functional above 56.7% productive rearrangements and segregating when the between-donor standard deviation exceeded 5%. To diagnose cytomegalovirus status from the catalog of TCR beta chain sequences, a statistical classification framework was built. A later analysis assigned V and J genes by comparing TCR nucleotide sequences with IMGT/GENE-DB human TR gene sequences. A later analysis assigned CDR3 sequences and most-parsimonious VDJ recombination scenarios with the TCRdist pipeline. A later analysis defined each TCR beta chain by its CDR3 amino acid sequence plus V-gene family, and excluded reads lacking a unique V-gene family. A later analysis removed 550 to 650 highly shared, low-generation-probability nucleotide sequences to deal with suspected cross-contamination and a sequencing artifact. In a later analysis, a clonal expansion index for each public chain was calculated from normalized within-repertoire ranks of inferred template counts. Generation probabilities in a later analysis came from a VDJ recombination model fitted to out-of-frame rearrangements, and those results were checked against IGoR. In a later analysis, TCR-TCR, TCR-HLA and TCR-CMV co-occurrence was scored with hypergeometric tests, and a repertoire-size bias correction was applied to TCR pairs. A later analysis estimated false discovery rates by permuting HLA or CMV assignments 20 times. In a later analysis, co-occurring TCRs were grouped with DBSCAN, and TCRdist sequence similarity was added when clustering was performed within HLA-allele-positive subsets. For co-occurrence clustering, repertoires with fewer than 30,000 or more than 120,000 public chains were excluded, along with five repertoires with anomalous nucleotide sharing. This is the immuneACCESS table as TCRdb keeps it, with only in-frame sequences that have V and J called. A part of the clones is gone; compared with another copy, unresolved V genes explain less than half, and the rest is unexplained. Clone size and V and J calls were adopted from that table, with D and trimming inferred from the DNA. This sample gives approximately 160,000 clones in total; approximately 77% of them show up just once. The ten largest account for over 1.1% of the sample.

The sample consisted of PBMCs. The receptor comes from a man aged 18 to 29 in good health and CMV-seronegative. Recombination joined TRBV6-6 with TRBJ1-2; a confident D gene designation cannot be given. Here the CDR3 is given as CASSIDIFDGYTF. In nucleotides, the sequence is TGTGCCAGCAGTATTGACATATTCGATGGCTACACCTTC.